The 28 T cell receptor beta chains listed next were all sequenced from one sample in a study of blood T cell repertoires in COVID-19 (dated by TCRdb to between 2020 and 2021). The library came from the immunoSEQ multiplex PCR assay. TCRdb retrieved this table from immuneACCESS and kept in-frame rearrangements only. Not all clones are present; in checked studies, unresolved V genes account for under half, and no reason is known for the remainder. This sample is represented by under 200,000 clones; over 75% of them were singletons. The ten largest clones capture nearly 0.55% of the sample. Sequencing input: peripheral blood. Receptor source: a man aged 50 to 59 with acute or convalescent COVID-19.

The rearrangement joins TRBV15 to TRBJ2-7; D gene ambiguous. Trimming left V 5 bases short and J 3 bases short, with 11 bases between. The germline CDR1 and CDR2 sequences are LNHNV and YYDKDF (reference sequence). CDR3 length: 13 residues. In DNA, the CDR3 is TGTGCCACCAGCCGCGACCGCGGCTACGAGCAGTACTTC. It yields the protein CATSRDRGYEQYF.

The chain has TRBV4-3 and TRBJ1-4; tentative D call: TRBD1 (5 bases). Germline CDR1 and CDR2: LGHNA and YSLEER. V gave up 4 bases and J gave up 8 bases, with 11 bases separating them. The CDR3 extends over 13 amino acids. The CDR3 DNA reads TGCGCCAGCAGCCCTCAGGGTTGGGAAAAACTGTTTTTT. As protein: CASSPQGWEKLFF.

CDR3 sequence reads: CASSQDRDAGEKLFF. Here the CDR3 DNA reads TGCGCCAGCAGCCAGGACAGGGACGCGGGGGAAAAACTGTTTTTT. The V gene is TRBV4-3, the J gene TRBJ1-4, with 8 bases matching TRBD1. CDR1 and CDR2 (germline): LGHNA, YSLEER. The CDR3 covers 15 residues. J lost 8 bases, V lost 3 bases, and 8 bases had no gene match.

The chain carries TRBV7-9 and TRBJ1-4; D is ambiguous. The CDR3 spans 13 residues. Germline assignment: CDR1 SEHNR and CDR2 FQNEAQ (reference sequence). Trimming cost V 1 base and J 6 bases, with 6 bases left between them. The CDR3 bases are TGTGCCAGCAGCTTAGGTGCAGATGAAAAACTGTTTTTT. Its protein is CASSLGADEKLFF.

A single count supports this clone. V and J are TRBV5-1 and TRBJ2-1; 13 bases align to TRBD2. Trimming took 0 bases from V and 4 from J; bases not matched to a gene: 4. CDR3 length equals 17 residues. CDR1 SGHRS and CDR2 YFSETQ come from the germline V gene. The CDR3 nucleotides are TGCGCCAGCAGCTTGGCCGGGACTAGCGGGGCGTACAATGAGCAGTTCTTC. Protein product: CASSLAGTSGAYNEQFF.

This chain uses TRBV19 with TRBJ2-3; D is unresolved. V gave up 1 base and J gave up 5 bases, with 7 bases separating them. The V gene's germline CDR1 is LNHDA and CDR2 SQIVND (reference sequence). This CDR3 spans 13 amino acids. The CDR3 region has the DNA TGTGCCAGTAGTATAGGAGAGGTAGATACGCAGTATTTT. As protein: CASSIGEVDTQYF.

The chain links TRBV19 to TRBJ1-5, with a tentative D call TRBD1 (6 bases). With 5 bases removed from V and 3 bases from J, the gap between germline ends came to 8 bases. Per the germline V gene, CDR1 is LNHDA and CDR2 is SQIVND (reference sequence). The CDR3 runs to 13 residues. The CDR3 DNA sequence: TGTGCCAGTAGTGGACAGATCAATCAGCCCCAGCATTTT. It codes for CASSGQINQPQHF.

The genes are TRBV20-1 and TRBJ1-6; TRBD1 matches 10 bases. The CDR3 totals 13 residues. Germline trimming cut 3 bases from V and 10 bases from J; bases unmatched to any gene: 3. Germline values: CDR1 DFQATT, CDR2 SNEGSKA (reference sequence). Here the CDR3 DNA reads TGCAGTGCTAGTGGGACAGGGGTCTCACCCCTCCACTTT. It codes for CSASGTGVSPLHF.

The chain carries TRBV7-6 and TRBJ2-2; 7 positions match TRBD1. CDR3 size: 17 residues. V lost 5 bases, J lost 4 bases, and 13 bases stayed unmatched. Per germline, CDR1 SGHVS and CDR2 FNYEAQ. The CDR3 sequence: CASSHIKNRGGTGELFF. The CDR3 region has the DNA TGTGCCAGCAGCCATATCAAGAACAGGGGTGGCACCGGGGAGCTGTTTTTT.

CDR3 region: CASRETGQSYGYTF. The CDR3 DNA reads TGTGCCAGTAGGGAGACTGGACAGTCCTATGGCTACACCTTC. This rearrangement joins TRBV19 to TRBJ1-2, with D perhaps TRBD1 (6 bases). Germline CDR1 reads LNHDA; CDR2 reads SQIVND (reference sequence). Trimming took off 6 bases at V and 4 bases at J, with 15 bases between the two ends. The CDR3 covers 14 residues. Looking up the rest from reference TRBV19 and TRBJ1-2 gives the full variable domain: DGGITQSPKYLFRKEGQNVTLSCEQNLNHDAMYWYRQDPGQGLRLIYYSQIVNDFQKGDIAEGYSVSREKKESFPLTVTSAQKNPTAFYLCASRETGQSYGYTFGSGTRLTVV.

The V and J genes are TRBV5-4 and TRBJ1-1; D is perhaps TRBD1 (5 bases). The germline gives CDR1 SGHNT, CDR2 YYREEE (reference sequence). The CDR3 is 14 amino acids. The ends were cut back, 0 bases at V and 0 bases at J, with 6 bases in the middle. The CDR3 DNA reads TGTGCCAGCAGCTTGGACAGGTTGAACACTGAAGCTTTCTTT. Its protein is CASSLDRLNTEAFF.

The genes are TRBV6-5 and TRBJ2-1; tentative D call: TRBD1 (6 bases). The CDR3 spans 15 residues. The germline V and J ends were trimmed by 0 bases and 3 bases, with 9 bases remaining between them. Germline CDR1 MNHEY, CDR2 SVGAGI. The CDR3 spells CASSYSGQYYNEQFF. The DNA of the CDR3 is TGTGCCAGCAGTTACTCTGGACAGTACTACAATGAGCAGTTCTTC.

The genes are TRBV7-2 and TRBJ1-5, with a weak D call TRBD1 (5 bases). V was trimmed by 1 base and J by 2 bases, leaving 6 bases between them. The germline gives CDR1 SGHTA, CDR2 FQGNSA. The CDR3 is 14 amino acids. CDR3: CASSLGGGNQPQHF. The CDR3 bases are TGTGCCAGCAGCTTAGGGGGGGGCAATCAGCCCCAGCATTTT.

The chain is built from TRBV19 and TRBJ2-1; D remains ambiguous. Germline-derived CDR1 and CDR2 are LNHDA and SQIVND (reference sequence). CDR3 length: 15 residues. Trimming took 3 bases from V and 0 from J, leaving 9 bases between them. CDR3 bases: TGTGCCAGTAGTATGGAGAGTGGCTCCTACAATGAGCAGTTCTTC. It is translated as CASSMESGSYNEQFF.

The V gene is TRBV7-9, the J gene TRBJ2-2, with D perhaps TRBD2 (5 bases). The CDR3 is 14 amino acids. CDR1 is SEHNR and CDR2 is FQNEAQ in the germline V gene (reference sequence). Trimming removed 1 base from V and 6 bases from J, with 9 bases in between. DNA for the CDR3: TGTGCCAGCAGCTTAGATCCGGGATCCGGGGAGCTGTTTTTT. Translated, it gives CASSLDPGSGELFF.

CDR3 protein: CASSPPGQVSGGANVLTF. DNA of the CDR3: TGTGCCAGCTCACCGCCGGGACAGGTTTCTGGTGGGGCCAACGTCCTGACTTTC. The rearrangement links TRBV18 to TRBJ2-6; TRBD1 matches at 8 bases. The CDR3 totals 18 residues. The germline V gene encodes CDR1 KGHSH and CDR2 LQKENI. Trimming took 3 bases from V and 3 from J; bases not matched to a gene: 10.

The V call is TRBV6-5, the J call TRBJ1-2; 7 bases agree with TRBD1. This CDR3 spans 13 amino acids. CDR1 is MNHEY and CDR2 is SVGAGI in the germline V gene. J lost 7 bases, V lost 2 bases, and 4 bases had no gene match. This CDR3 reads CASSYKGAGGYTF. The CDR3 bases are TGTGCCAGCAGTTACAAGGGGGCGGGTGGCTACACCTTC.

V is TRBV6-5 and J is TRBJ1-2, with D perhaps matching TRBD1 (5 bases). The ends were cut back, 8 bases at V and 8 bases at J, with 18 bases in the middle. The V gene's germline CDR1 is MNHEY and CDR2 SVGAGI. The CDR3 totals 13 residues. CDR3 region: CASRGEAGDGYTF. The CDR3 nucleotides are TGTGCCAGCCGGGGGGAGGCCGGGGACGGCTACACCTTC.

V gene TRBV11-2 combines with J gene TRBJ2-7; D not certain. Germline assignment: CDR1 SGHAT and CDR2 FQNNGV. Trimming left V 8 bases short and J 0 bases short, with 14 bases between. The CDR3 runs 14 residues. The CDR3 is CASGMQQSSYEQYF. In DNA form, the CDR3 reads TGTGCCAGCGGTATGCAACAGAGCTCCTACGAGCAGTACTTC.

V gene TRBV24-1 combines with J gene TRBJ1-1, with D uncertain. The length of the CDR3 is 12 residues. The germline gives CDR1 KGHDR, CDR2 SFDVKD. Trimming shortened V by 1 base and J by 11 bases, and 10 bases separated the two germline ends. The CDR3 spells CATSDLRGWAFF. CDR3 nucleotide sequence: TGTGCCACCAGTGATTTACGGGGTTGGGCTTTCTTT.

The chain joins TRBV11-3 to TRBJ2-1; 10 nucleotides align to TRBD2. Germline CDR1 reads SGHNT; CDR2 reads YENEEA. With 4 bases clipped from V and 4 bases from J, the junction kept 10 bases outside the gene matches. The CDR3 is 17 residues long. This CDR3 is CASSSPRGSGGYNEQFF. In DNA form, the CDR3 reads TGTGCCAGCAGCTCCCCGAGGGGTAGCGGGGGGTACAATGAGCAGTTCTTC.

The J gene is TRBJ2-1, the V gene TRBV27; perhaps TRBD2 as D (7 bases). The CDR3 is 15 residues long. Germline-derived CDR1 and CDR2 are MNHEY and SMNVEV (reference sequence). The V gene lost 3 bases and the J gene lost 11 bases, with 20 bases spanning the gap. CDR3 bases: TGTGCCAGCAGTTTGGGGACGCTAGGGGGGGAGAAGCAGTTCTTC. Translating gives CASSLGTLGGEKQFF.

The gene calls are TRBV5-1 and TRBJ1-2, with 9 bases aligning to TRBD1. Trimming cost V 4 bases and J 6 bases; bases outside gene matches: 7. CDR3 length: 14 residues. The germline V gene encodes CDR1 SGHRS and CDR2 YFSETQ. This CDR3 is CASSAGQGANGYTF. The CDR3 DNA reads TGCGCCAGCAGCGCGGGACAGGGCGCCAATGGCTACACCTTC.

The V call is TRBV4-1, the J call TRBJ2-1, with D maybe TRBD2 (5 bases). V lost 5 bases and J 8 bases, leaving 16 bases between the germline ends. The CDR3 runs 14 residues. Germline V gives CDR1 MGHRA, CDR2 YSYEKL. CDR3 nucleotides: TGCGCCAGCAGCTCTCTCACGGGGTGGTATGAGCAGTTCTTC. Protein: CASSSLTGWYEQFF.

The V call is TRBV6-2 or TRBV6-3, the J call TRBJ1-2, with 10 bases matching TRBD1. The length of the CDR3 is 13 residues. Losses at the gene ends were 5 bases for V and 9 bases for J; bases not matched to a gene: 6. In germline, CDR1 is MNHEY, CDR2 SVGEGT. CDR3 in DNA: TGTGCCAGCAGTCGGGACAGGGGCTTTAGCTACACCTTC. Its translation: CASSRDRGFSYTF.

The count of this clone is one. The gene calls are TRBV11-2 and TRBJ2-3, with 8 bases lining up with TRBD2. Germline CDR1 is SGHAT and CDR2 is FQNNGV. The CDR3 is 15 amino acids. The trim removed 1 base at V and 2 bases at J, leaving 2 bases unmatched. CDR3 coding DNA: TGTGCCAGCAGCTTAGCCGGGGGGGTCACAGATACGCAGTATTTT. As protein: CASSLAGGVTDTQYF.

This clone has only one observation. The chain has TRBV9 and TRBJ2-2, with 8 bases identical to TRBD2. J gave up 9 bases and V 0 bases, and 13 bases lay outside the gene matches. The germline CDR1 and CDR2 sequences are SGDLS and YYNGEE. CDR3 length: 17 amino acids. Written as DNA, the CDR3 is TGTGCCAGCAGCGTAGCCGCCGGCGGGGGGAGGACCAGGGAGCTGTTTTTT. Translated: CASSVAAGGGRTRELFF.

The chain combines TRBV28 with TRBJ1-6; D call uncertain. The CDR3 length is 14 residues. Germline CDR1 MDHEN, CDR2 SYDVKM. V was shortened by 3 bases and J by 8 bases, with 11 bases between the two germline ends. CDR3 DNA: TGTGCCAGCAGTTTGGTGCTATTAGATTCACCCCTCCACTTT. Its protein is CASSLVLLDSPLHF.